A single TCR beta chain is shown here with its context. Its antigen is still unknown. V trimming: 7 bases; J trimming: 4 bases; junction bases outside the gene matches: 8. This CDR3 is 14 amino acids long. The germline gives CDR1 MDHEN, CDR2 SYDVKM. Using immunoSEQ multiplex PCR, the repertoire was profiled, and TCRdb retains in-frame clones only, with some absent. The sample includes about 77,000 clones, roughly 98% of them seen just once. These data belong to a study of Tregs in tolerant kidney transplant recipients. Study results and limitations: In tolerant patients, donor-specific Tregs outgrew total Tregs, suggesting antigen-driven expansion. The small number of patients limits these findings pending further validation. Activated donor B cell expansion appeared to reveal the most relevant donor-specific TCRbeta repertoire.

V usage is TRBV28 and J usage is TRBJ1-1, with 8 nucleotides matching TRBD1. This receptor was identified in a human donor who received a combined kidney and bone marrow transplant. The source was CD4+ T cells from blood, collected before the transplant. In DNA, the CDR3 is TGTGCCAGCACAGGGGGCAGCGTAACCACTGAAGCTTTCTTT. This translates into CASTGGSVTTEAFF.